Detailed here is one TCR beta chain. These data originate in a study of shared T cell receptors in the human thymus. Measured with immunoSEQ multiplex PCR; TCRdb has only the in-frame clones, and not every one. The data show 500,000 to 750,000 clones, with around 87% seen just once and about 0.01% held by the top ten. These data are also associated with another study on human thymus T cells. That paper adds: Resections were taken during corrective heart surgery, and the thymus tissue came from these. Related research examined unrelated individuals and reported that their thymic repertoires overlapped highly.

This TCR derives from a boy younger than two with a congenital heart defect. Sequenced sample: thymocytes.

In DNA form, the CDR3 reads TGTGCCAGCAGCCAAGTAGCTAGCGTCACAGATACGCAGTATTTT. It is translated as CASSQVASVTDTQYF. This chain connects TRBV14 to TRBJ2-3; a weak D match, TRBD2 (6 bases). V lost 1 base and J lost 2, with 10 bases in between. The CDR3 has 15 amino acids. Germline-derived CDR1 and CDR2 are SGHDN and FVKESK.